This T cell receptor (beta chain) was recovered during a study of blood T cell repertoires in COVID-19. Study-level background: T cells, B-cell-depleted T cells, or PBMCs supplied cDNA or gDNA.

J gave up 2 bases and V 5 bases, and 11 bases lay outside the gene matches. This CDR3 is 17 amino acids long. In germline, CDR1 is MNHEY, CDR2 SMNVEV (reference sequence). Methods used by the authors: Amplifying reference gene primers gave estimates of nucleated cell counts. The table came from immunoSEQ multiplex PCR; TCRdb's copy has only in-frame clones and leaves some out. V, J and clone size were drawn from that table, and D and trimming were deduced from the DNA. Found here are 250,000 to 300,000 clones, 87% of them singletons; the top ten hold more than 1.3%. The sample comprised peripheral blood. The rearrangement links TRBV27 to TRBJ1-5, with 8 bases identical to TRBD1. The TCR sequence derives from a woman between 40 and 50 years old who had recovered from COVID-19. The CDR3 spells CASSPLDRVRGNQPQHF. CDR3 coding DNA: TGTGCCAGCAGTCCGTTGGACAGGGTGCGTGGCAATCAGCCCCAGCATTTT.